This T cell receptor (beta chain) was sequenced for a study of PD-1 blockade in mismatch repair-deficient tumors. For the study at large: Patients had eleven to twelve mismatch repair-deficient cancer types, all previously treated and progressing.

Points from the study as a whole: Rapid post-treatment expansion, then contraction, generally preceding radiologic response, marked tumor-resident clones.

Produced via immunoSEQ multiplex PCR; TCRdb's table is partial and in-frame only. The sample lists about 49,000 clones, 65% to 80% occurring once. Regarding this clone: Antigen unknown.

This CDR3 contains 17 residues. Germline-derived CDR1 and CDR2 are SGHRS and YFSETQ. Between the trimmed V and J ends, which lost 2 bases and 0 bases, there was a span of 15 bases. The rearrangement uses TRBV5-1 and TRBJ1-3; possibly TRBD1 for D (6 bases). The sample was PBMCs, taken before pembrolizumab treatment. The clonotype originates from an adult with mismatch repair-deficient cancer. The CDR3 is CASSLWTASPSGNTIYF. The DNA of the CDR3 is TGCGCCAGCAGCTTATGGACAGCCTCTCCCTCTGGAAACACCATATATTTT.